This T cell receptor (beta chain) was captured in a study of T-cell reconstitution after alpha-beta-depleted transplantation in children. This sample's TCRbeta library carried unique molecular identifier barcodes. TCRdb re-analysed the PCR reads in MiXCR, keeping a single row per CDR3 protein. This table holds around 380,000 distinct CDR3 sequences, approximately 10% found once. The sample holds a few counts of this clonotype. With 2 bases removed from V and 3 bases from J, the gap between germline ends came to 8 bases. There are 14 residues in the CDR3. Germline-derived CDR1 and CDR2 are MNHEY and SVGAGI.

The chain has TRBV6-5 and TRBJ1-3, with D uncertain. This TCR was recovered from a human donor who donated a stem cell graft to a child with acute myeloid leukemia. Specimen: PBMCs from the stem cell graft donor, collected from the stem cell graft. The CDR3 nucleotides are TGTGCCAGCAGTTACGGTCTCTATGGAAACACCATATATTTT. This encodes CASSYGLYGNTIYF.